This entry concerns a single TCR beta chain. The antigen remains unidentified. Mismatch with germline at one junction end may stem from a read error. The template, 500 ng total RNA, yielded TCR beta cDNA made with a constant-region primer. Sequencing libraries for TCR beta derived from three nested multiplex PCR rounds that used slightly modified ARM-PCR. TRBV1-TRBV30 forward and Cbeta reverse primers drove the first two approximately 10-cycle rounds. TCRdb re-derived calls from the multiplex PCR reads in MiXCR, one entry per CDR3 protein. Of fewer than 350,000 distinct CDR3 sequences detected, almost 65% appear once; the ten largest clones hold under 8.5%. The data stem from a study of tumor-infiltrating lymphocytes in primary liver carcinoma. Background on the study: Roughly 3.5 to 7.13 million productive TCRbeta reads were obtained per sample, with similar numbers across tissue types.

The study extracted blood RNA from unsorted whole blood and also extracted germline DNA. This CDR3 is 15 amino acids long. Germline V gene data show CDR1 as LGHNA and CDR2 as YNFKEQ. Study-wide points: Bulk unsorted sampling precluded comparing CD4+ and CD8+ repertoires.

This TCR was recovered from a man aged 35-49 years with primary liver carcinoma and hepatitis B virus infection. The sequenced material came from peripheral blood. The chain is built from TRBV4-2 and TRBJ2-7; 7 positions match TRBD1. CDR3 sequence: CVSGQGTGETYEQYF. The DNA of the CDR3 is TGTGTCAGCGGCCAAGGAACAGGGGAGACCTACGAGCAGTACTTC.